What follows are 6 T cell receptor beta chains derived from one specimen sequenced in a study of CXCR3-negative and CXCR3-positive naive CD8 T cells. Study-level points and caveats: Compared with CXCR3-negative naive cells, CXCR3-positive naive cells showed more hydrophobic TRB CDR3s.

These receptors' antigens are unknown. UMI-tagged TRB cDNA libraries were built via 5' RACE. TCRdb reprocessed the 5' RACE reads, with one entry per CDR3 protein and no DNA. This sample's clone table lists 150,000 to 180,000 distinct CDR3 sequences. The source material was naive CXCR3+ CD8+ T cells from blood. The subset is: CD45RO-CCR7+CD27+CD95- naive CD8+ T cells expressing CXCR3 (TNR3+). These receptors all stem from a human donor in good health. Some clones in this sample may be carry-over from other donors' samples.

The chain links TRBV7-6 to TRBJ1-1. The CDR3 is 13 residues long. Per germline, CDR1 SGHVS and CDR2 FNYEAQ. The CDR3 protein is CASSLGTRTEAFF.

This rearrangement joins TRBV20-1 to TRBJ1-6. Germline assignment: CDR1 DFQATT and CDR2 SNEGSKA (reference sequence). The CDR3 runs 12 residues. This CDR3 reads CSVLNNNSPLHF.

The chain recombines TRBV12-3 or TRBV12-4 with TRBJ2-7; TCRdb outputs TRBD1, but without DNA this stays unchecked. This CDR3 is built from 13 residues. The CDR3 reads CASSFTGTYEQYF.

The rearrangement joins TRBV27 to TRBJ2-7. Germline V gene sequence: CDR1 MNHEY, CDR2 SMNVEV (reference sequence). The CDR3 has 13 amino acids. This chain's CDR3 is CASSLVGYYEQYF.

CDR3 sequence reads: CASSLEAAYEQYF. The chain combines TRBV5-1 with TRBJ2-7. This CDR3 has 13 amino acids. From germline, CDR1 is SGHRS and CDR2 YFSETQ.

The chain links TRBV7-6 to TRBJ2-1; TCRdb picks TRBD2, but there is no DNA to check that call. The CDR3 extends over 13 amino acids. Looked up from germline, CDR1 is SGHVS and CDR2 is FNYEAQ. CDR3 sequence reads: CASTHGGLGEQFF.